The T cell receptor beta chain under discussion was sequenced for a study of CD8 T cells in ankylosing spondylitis. This clonotype was detected only a few times. The antigen is not known. Study-level results: There were earlier reports of some motif variants in reactive arthritis synovial fluid and blood. A TCR beta motif of under ten highly homologous variants seemed to mark ankylosing spondylitis blood.

Germline V gene data show CDR1 as MGHRA and CDR2 as YSYEKL. The CDR3 is 14 amino acids. Trimming stripped 0 bases from V and 8 bases from J, with 11 bases between. TCRdb reprocessed the 5' RACE reads via MiXCR and lists one record per CDR3 protein. The table shows about 190,000 distinct CDR3 sequences, with around 13% occurring only once. Input material: blood, either unsorted or a sorted T cell fraction (not recorded which). The clonotype comes from a female donor with ankylosing spondylitis or in good health (not recorded which). The rearrangement uses TRBV4-1 and TRBJ2-1; a possible D gene is TRBD1 (6 bases). CDR3 nucleotides: TGCGCCAGCAGCCAAGATACAGGGACGGATGAGCAGTTCTTC. Translation: CASSQDTGTDEQFF.